This is a list of T cell receptor beta chains from one sample in a study of response to subunit inactivated influenza vaccine. Via MiXCR, TCRdb re-called the RT-PCR reads, giving one row per CDR3 protein. In the table there are some 640,000 distinct CDR3 sequences, roughly 14% of which are singletons. Source: PBMCs from blood, taken around 15 days before vaccination. These receptors all stem from a man between 50 and 59 years old who received an inactivated influenza vaccine. The CDR3 runs from the conserved cysteine through the conserved F or W. A D gene is named only where the DNA matches it firmly. Size is omitted from some rows. Given values are once, few, many or a class for expanded clones.

j_call clone_size v_call d_call cdr3_aa cdr3_nt
TRBJ2-2 many TRBV12-3/TRBV12-4 . CASSWGTGATGELFF TGTGCCAGCAGTTGGGGAACTGGGGCCACCGGGGAGCTGTTTTTT
TRBJ2-2 few TRBV24-1 TRBD1 CATSDSGTGKSGELFF TGTGCCACCAGTGATTCCGGGACAGGGAAGTCCGGGGAGCTGTTTTTT
TRBJ1-1 . TRBV2 TRBD1 CASSGTGTEAFF TGTGCCAGCAGCGGGACAGGCACTGAAGCTTTCTTT
TRBJ1-2 . TRBV6-1 . CASSPTGSFSYGYTF TGTGCCAGCAGCCCTACGGGGTCCTTCTCCTATGGCTACACCTTC
TRBJ1-2 . TRBV7-9 TRBD1 CASSLEGGRGYTF TGTGCCAGCAGCTTAGAAGGGGGCAGGGGCTACACCTTC
TRBJ2-1 . TRBV9 TRBD2 CASSVVLAGSNNEQFF TGTGCCAGCAGCGTAGTTCTAGCGGGGTCCAACAATGAGCAGTTCTTC
TRBJ1-1 many TRBV2 TRBD1 CASSEDRFYAFF TGTGCCAGCAGCGAGGACAGGTTTTACGCTTTCTTT
TRBJ2-1 few TRBV12-3/TRBV12-4 TRBD1 CASSSSGTGAYNEQFF TGTGCCAGCAGTTCGTCCGGGACAGGGGCCTACAATGAGCAGTTCTTC
TRBJ1-3 few TRBV27 . CASSSGLGERNTIYF TGTGCCAGCAGTTCCGGGCTGGGGGAAAGAAACACCATATATTTT
TRBJ2-1 . TRBV12-3/TRBV12-4 TRBD2 CASSLLTSGYNEQFF TGTGCCAGCAGTTTGTTGACTAGCGGTTACAATGAGCAGTTCTTC
TRBJ2-1 . TRBV10-3 . CAISDLDTNEQFF TGTGCCATCAGTGACTTGGACACCAATGAGCAGTTCTTC
TRBJ2-7 many TRBV6-2/TRBV6-3 TRBD2 CASSYDGGTIYEQYF TGTGCCAGCAGTTACGACGGGGGGACCATCTACGAGCAGTACTTC
TRBJ2-7 many TRBV12-3/TRBV12-4 . CASRGDGAYEQYF TGTGCCAGCAGAGGGGACGGAGCCTACGAGCAGTACTTC
TRBJ2-7 many TRBV12-3/TRBV12-4 . CASSIRDGSYEQYF TGTGCCAGCAGTATCCGGGACGGCTCCTACGAGCAGTACTTC
TRBJ2-1 few TRBV9 . CASSGGMGWSEQFF TGTGCCAGCAGTGGCGGGATGGGTTGGAGTGAGCAGTTCTTC
TRBJ2-5 . TRBV30 . CAWSVFSNQETQYF TGTGCCTGGAGTGTATTTAGCAACCAAGAGACCCAGTACTTC
TRBJ1-1 few TRBV30 . CAWSLSVLNTEAFF TGTGCCTGGAGTTTATCTGTCTTGAACACTGAAGCTTTCTTT
TRBJ2-7 . TRBV5-1 . CASSPKGGHYEQYF TGCGCCAGCAGTCCGAAGGGGGGGCACTACGAGCAGTACTTC
TRBJ2-7 . TRBV10-3 . CAISPHSRDEQYF TGTGCCATCAGTCCCCATTCAAGGGACGAGCAGTACTTC
TRBJ2-1 . TRBV18 . CASSPGPGVRNEQFF TGTGCCAGCTCACCAGGACCAGGGGTTCGGAATGAGCAGTTCTTC
TRBJ2-6 . TRBV5-1 . CASSLGRGVIVAGANVLTF TGCGCCAGCAGCTTGGGCAGGGGGGTAATTGTTGCTGGGGCCAACGTCCTGACTTTC
TRBJ2-5 . TRBV19 . CASSISTGSETQYF TGTGCCAGTAGTATATCTACGGGATCTGAGACCCAGTACTTC